Below, 17 T cell receptor beta chains from the same sample are listed, as sequenced in a study of T cells expressing NK-cell markers. TCRdb reprocessed the 5' RACE reads, keeping one entry per CDR3 protein, no DNA. The data include 400,000 to 500,000 distinct CDR3 sequences; the top ten clones carry approximately 7%. The sequenced material came from blood T cells: a sorted CD56 or NKG2C T cell subset, CD4+ or CD8+ T cells, or bulk PBMC T cells (not recorded which). The receptors stem from a woman between 18 and 69 years old in good health.

The chain joins TRBV7-9 to TRBJ2-3; with no DNA, the TCRdb D assignment of TRBD1 cannot be verified. This CDR3 has 15 amino acids. Germline lookup yields CDR1 SEHNR and CDR2 FQNEAQ (reference sequence). CDR3: CASGLAPQSTDTQYF.

The chain couples TRBV11-2 to TRBJ1-2; TCRdb reports TRBD1, a call that lacks DNA to check it against. Germline V CDR1 and CDR2: SGHAT, FQNNGV. CDR3 size: 15 residues. The CDR3 here is CASSFPTGGAKGYTF.

J is TRBJ2-3 and V is TRBV7-9; as DNA is missing, the TRBD2 call by TCRdb cannot be tested. This CDR3 has 14 amino acids. CDR1 SEHNR and CDR2 FQNEAQ come from the germline V gene (reference sequence). The CDR3 loop reads CASSQTGPPDTQYF.

CDR3 region: CASTRIAGEGRDTQYF. V usage is TRBV27 and J usage is TRBJ2-3; with no DNA, the TCRdb D assignment of TRBD1 cannot be verified. In germline, CDR1 is MNHEY, CDR2 SMNVEV (reference sequence). This CDR3 comprises 16 residues.

This chain links TRBV9 with TRBJ2-3; TCRdb's D gene call, TRBD1, goes unchecked for lack of DNA. The CDR3 is 15 residues long. In germline, CDR1 is SGDLS, CDR2 YYNGEE. The CDR3 sequence: CASSSEGISTDTQYF.

The J gene is TRBJ1-2, the V gene TRBV4-1; the D call from TCRdb, TRBD1, cannot be confirmed without DNA. Germline lookup yields CDR1 MGHRA and CDR2 YSYEKL. This CDR3 spans 15 amino acids. This chain's CDR3 is CASSHNWGTGYGYTF.

The V gene is TRBV3-1, the J gene TRBJ1-1; lacking DNA, the TRBD1 call made by TCRdb goes unchecked. This CDR3 contains 14 residues. The germline CDR1 and CDR2 sequences are LGHDT and YNNKEL (reference sequence). The CDR3: CASSLADRGLEAFF.

V gene TRBV12-3 or TRBV12-4 combines with J gene TRBJ1-1; the TRBD1 assignment by TCRdb is unverifiable without DNA. This CDR3 region has 13 residues. CDR3 amino acids: CASRGASQGGTFF.

The chain is built from TRBV18 and TRBJ2-3; the D call of TRBD2 rests on TCRdb alone, since no DNA is present to check it. There are 17 residues in the CDR3. Germline CDR1 KGHSH, CDR2 LQKENI. The CDR3 protein is CASSPPGQRGSTDTQYF.

This chain joins TRBV5-8 and TRBJ1-3. The CDR3 extends over 14 amino acids. Per germline, CDR1 SGHTS and CDR2 YDEGEE. The CDR3 sequence: CASSLRTSLDTIYF.

The chain joins TRBV20-1 to TRBJ1-1. The CDR3 extends over 14 amino acids. The germline gives CDR1 DFQATT, CDR2 SNEGSKA (reference sequence). CDR3 sequence reads: CSARDSGSYTEAFF.

V is TRBV12-3 or TRBV12-4 and J is TRBJ2-1. This CDR3 is built from 13 residues. CDR3 sequence reads: CASSLAPGDEQFF.

V usage is TRBV19 and J usage is TRBJ2-7. This CDR3 contains 13 residues. CDR1 and CDR2 from the germline V gene are LNHDA and SQIVND (reference sequence). The CDR3 sequence is CASSIYHSYEQYF.

This chain links TRBV20-1 with TRBJ2-5; checking the TCRdb D call of TRBD2 is not possible without DNA. Per germline, CDR1 DFQATT and CDR2 SNEGSKA (reference sequence). The length of the CDR3 is 16 residues. This CDR3 reads CSARPVTEGLPETQYF.

The CDR3 is CSARDRIRKVQYSF. The rearrangement links TRBV20-1 to TRBJ2-5. The germline CDR1 and CDR2 sequences are DFQATT and SNEGSKA (reference sequence). The CDR3 is made up of 14 amino acids.

The CDR3 is CASSLGTGGLYNEQFF. The chain couples TRBV5-1 to TRBJ2-1; TCRdb proposes TRBD1, but this gene call is untestable without DNA. The CDR3 has 16 residues. Germline V gene sequence: CDR1 SGHRS, CDR2 YFSETQ.

The V and J genes are TRBV7-9 and TRBJ2-1. This CDR3 is built from 13 residues. CDR1 and CDR2 (germline): SEHNR, FQNEAQ (reference sequence). The CDR3 protein is CASSYSAYREQFF.